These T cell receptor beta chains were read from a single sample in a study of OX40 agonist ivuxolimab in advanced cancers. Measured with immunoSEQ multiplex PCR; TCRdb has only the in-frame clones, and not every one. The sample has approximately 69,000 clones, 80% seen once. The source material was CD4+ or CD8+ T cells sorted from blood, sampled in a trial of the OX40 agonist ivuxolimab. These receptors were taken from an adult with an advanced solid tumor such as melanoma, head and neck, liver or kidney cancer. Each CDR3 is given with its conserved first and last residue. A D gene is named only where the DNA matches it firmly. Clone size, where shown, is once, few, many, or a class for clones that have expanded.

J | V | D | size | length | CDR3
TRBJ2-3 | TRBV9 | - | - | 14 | CASSPRTMTDTQYF
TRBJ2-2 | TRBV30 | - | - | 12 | CASRRGTGELFF
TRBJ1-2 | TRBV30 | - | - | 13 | CAWGTSGSYGYTF
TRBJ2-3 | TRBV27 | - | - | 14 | CASRVAESTDTQYF
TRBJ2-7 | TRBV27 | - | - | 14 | CASSLADGSDEQYF
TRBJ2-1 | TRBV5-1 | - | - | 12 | CASSFRVHEQFF
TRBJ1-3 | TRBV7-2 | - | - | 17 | CASSLEAGPSSGNTIYF
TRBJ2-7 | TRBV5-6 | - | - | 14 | CASSYGGPSYEQYF
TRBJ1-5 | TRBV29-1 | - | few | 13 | CSVGRAGNQPQHF
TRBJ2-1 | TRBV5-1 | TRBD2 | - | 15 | CASRSSGSSYNEQFF
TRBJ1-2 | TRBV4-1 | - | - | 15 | CASSHADPGNYGYTF
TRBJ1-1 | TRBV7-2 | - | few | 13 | CASSSRVQAETFF
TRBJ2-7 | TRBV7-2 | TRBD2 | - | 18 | CASSLAPGTSGRGNEQYF
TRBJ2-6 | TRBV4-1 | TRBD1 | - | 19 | CASSQVGTGGRPGANVLTF
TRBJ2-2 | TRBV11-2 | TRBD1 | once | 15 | CASSHNRGRAGELFF
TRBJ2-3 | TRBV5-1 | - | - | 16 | CASSLEGRAGTDTQYF
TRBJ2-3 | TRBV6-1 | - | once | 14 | CASARLGGTDTQYF
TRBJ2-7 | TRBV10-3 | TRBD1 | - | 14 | CAISEGTGTYEQYF
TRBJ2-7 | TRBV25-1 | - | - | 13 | CASMGESSYEQYF
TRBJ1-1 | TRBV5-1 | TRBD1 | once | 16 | CASSGDFGQGDHEAFF
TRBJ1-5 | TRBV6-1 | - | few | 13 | CASSGRVNQPQHF
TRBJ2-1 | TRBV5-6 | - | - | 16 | CASSLARLQSYNEQFF
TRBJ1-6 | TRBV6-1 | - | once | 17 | CAGSAEQVGSYNSPLHF
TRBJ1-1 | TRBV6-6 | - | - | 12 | CASSYSTTEAFF
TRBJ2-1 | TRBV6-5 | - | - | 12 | CASSEQGYEQFF
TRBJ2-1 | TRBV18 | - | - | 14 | CASSPQRSYNEQFF
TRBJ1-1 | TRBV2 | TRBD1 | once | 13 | CASGGQGGTEAFF
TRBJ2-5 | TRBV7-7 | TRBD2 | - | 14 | CASSKGLVGETQYF
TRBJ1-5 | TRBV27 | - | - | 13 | CASSNRGNQPQHF
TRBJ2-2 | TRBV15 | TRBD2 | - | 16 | CATSSRGGWNTGELFF
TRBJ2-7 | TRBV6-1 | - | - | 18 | CASSERGWLGQDSYEQYF
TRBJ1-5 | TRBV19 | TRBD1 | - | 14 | CASKQGQGRQPQHF
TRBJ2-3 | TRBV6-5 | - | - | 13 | CASSRTSPDTQYF
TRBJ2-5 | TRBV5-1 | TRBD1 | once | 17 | CASSSQRGTGSQETQYF
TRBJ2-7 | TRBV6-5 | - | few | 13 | CASSYSPTYEQYF
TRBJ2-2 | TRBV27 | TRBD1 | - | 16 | CASSWGQATYTGELFF
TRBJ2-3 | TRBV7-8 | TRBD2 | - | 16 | CASSLVRLAGGDTQYF
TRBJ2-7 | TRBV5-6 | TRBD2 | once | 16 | CASSRSPLAGGRKQYF
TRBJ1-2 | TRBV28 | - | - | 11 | CASSFMDGYTF
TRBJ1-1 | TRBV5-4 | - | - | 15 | CASSPPNRLNTEAFF
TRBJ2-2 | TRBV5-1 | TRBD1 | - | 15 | CASAQGTGDTGELFF